The rows below give T cell receptor beta chains drawn from one sample of a study of OX40 agonist ivuxolimab in advanced cancers. Libraries were prepared by immunoSEQ multiplex PCR; TCRdb keeps only in-frame clonotypes and omits some of them. Of 70,000 to 95,000 clones listed, around 90% are singletons. Specimen: CD4+ or CD8+ T cells sorted from blood, collected in a trial of the OX40 agonist ivuxolimab. The receptors originated from an adult with an advanced solid tumor such as melanoma, head and neck, liver or kidney cancer. The CDR3 runs from the conserved cysteine through the conserved F or W. Each record gives: V gene, J gene, clone size, D gene, CDR3 protein, CDR3 DNA. The D gene is left open where the match is weak. Size values are once, few and many counts, or a class for expanded clones, and some rows have none.

TRBV28,TRBJ1-5,NA,NA,CASRLGTPSNKPQHF,TGTGCCAGCAGACTAGGGACACCATCCAATAAGCCCCAGCATTTT
TRBV6-4,TRBJ1-3,NA,NA,CASSERGANGNTIYF,TGTGCCAGCAGTGAACGTGGGGCGAATGGAAACACCATATATTTT
TRBV5-6,TRBJ1-6,NA,NA,CASSLGYNSPLHF,TGTGCCAGCAGCTTGGGGTATAATTCACCCCTCCACTTT
TRBV6-4,TRBJ1-5,NA,NA,CASSDSKAAVRYSNQPQHF,TGTGCCAGCAGTGACTCGAAAGCCGCAGTCAGGTATAGCAATCAGCCCCAGCATTTT
TRBV6-1,TRBJ1-5,NA,NA,CASSESGINQPQHF,TGTGCCAGCAGTGAATCAGGAATCAATCAGCCCCAGCATTTT
TRBV10-3,TRBJ1-5,NA,NA,CAISESTVWKDYQPQHF,TGTGCCATCAGTGAGTCGACGGTCTGGAAAGACTATCAGCCCCAGCATTTT
TRBV7-9,TRBJ2-3,NA,NA,CASSLRRTPGDTQYF,TGTGCCAGCAGCTTAAGGAGGACCCCCGGGGATACGCAGTATTTT
TRBV5-6,TRBJ1-4,NA,NA,CASSFRGGPVEKLFF,TGTGCCAGCAGCTTTCGAGGAGGCCCTGTTGAAAAACTGTTTTTT
TRBV7-9,TRBJ1-4,NA,NA,CASSPAWGKPNEKLFF,TGTGCCAGCAGCCCCGCCTGGGGGAAGCCGAATGAAAAACTGTTTTTT
TRBV19,TRBJ2-7,NA,NA,CASSIGREMVYEQYF,TGTGCCAGTAGTATCGGCAGGGAGATGGTATACGAGCAGTACTTC
TRBV7-6,TRBJ2-5,NA,NA,CASSSYERGKETQYF,TGTGCCAGCAGCTCCTATGAGCGCGGGAAAGAGACCCAGTACTTC
TRBV29-1,TRBJ2-5,NA,TRBD2,CSASGGAEETQYF,TGCAGCGCCAGCGGGGGGGCCGAAGAGACCCAGTACTTC
TRBV19,TRBJ2-3,NA,TRBD2,CASSLTRTSGTDTQYF,TGTGCCAGTAGTCTAACTCGGACTAGCGGGACAGATACGCAGTATTTT
TRBV12-5,TRBJ2-1,NA,NA,CASKGQGINEQFF,TGTGCTAGTAAAGGTCAGGGGATCAATGAGCAGTTCTTC
TRBV6-5,TRBJ1-5,NA,NA,CASIRGQGGNQPQHF,TGTGCCAGCATCAGAGGGCAGGGAGGCAATCAGCCCCAGCATTTT
TRBV11-2,TRBJ2-3,NA,NA,CASSFGGVGTDTQYF,TGTGCCAGCAGCTTCGGAGGGGTTGGCACAGATACGCAGTATTTT
TRBV5-1,TRBJ1-1,NA,NA,CASSLVRGKDTEAFF,TGCGCCAGCAGCTTGGTTCGGGGAAAGGACACTGAAGCTTTCTTT
TRBV6-5,TRBJ1-2,NA,NA,CASSYGRDYGYTF,TGTGCCAGCAGTTACGGGCGGGACTATGGCTACACCTTC
TRBV29-1,TRBJ2-3,NA,NA,CSVAGSDTQYF,TGCAGCGTTGCAGGCTCAGATACGCAGTATTTT
TRBV30,TRBJ2-5,NA,TRBD1,CAWTTGQSKKETQYF,TGTGCCTGGACAACGGGACAGTCTAAGAAAGAGACCCAGTACTTC
TRBV27,TRBJ1-1,NA,NA,CASSLASGSKAFF,TGTGCCAGCAGTTTAGCTTCTGGATCTAAAGCTTTCTTT
TRBV7-7,TRBJ2-2,once,NA,CASSSPSGELFF,TGTGCTAGCAGCTCCCCGAGCGGGGAGCTGTTTTTT
TRBV7-9,TRBJ1-5,few,NA,CASSPGQRQPQHF,TGTGCCAGCAGCCCCGGACAGCGGCAGCCCCAGCATTTT
TRBV2,TRBJ2-7,NA,NA,CASTPGTSYEQYF,TGTGCCAGCACTCCAGGGACGTCCTACGAGCAGTACTTC
TRBV4-1,TRBJ1-1,NA,NA,CASSQVLRTQTNTEAFF,TGCGCCAGCAGCCAAGTGCTAAGGACACAGACGAACACTGAAGCTTTCTTT
TRBV2,TRBJ1-2,NA,NA,CASSRISGAYGYTF,TGTGCCAGCAGTCGTATTTCGGGGGCCTATGGCTACACCTTC
TRBV9,TRBJ2-2,once,NA,CASSIANTGELFF,TGTGCCAGCTCAATAGCTAACACCGGGGAGCTGTTTTTT
TRBV15,TRBJ2-7,NA,TRBD2,CATSREAGGAYEQYF,TGTGCCACCAGCAGAGAGGCGGGGGGAGCATACGAGCAGTACTTC
TRBV6-1,TRBJ1-1,NA,NA,CASADYVVAFF,TGTGCCAGCGCAGATTACGTCGTAGCTTTCTTT
TRBV29-1,TRBJ2-6,NA,TRBD1,CSVEATGISGANVLTF,TGCAGCGTGGAAGCGACAGGGATCTCTGGGGCCAACGTCCTGACTTTC
TRBV5-8,TRBJ1-5,NA,NA,CASSLGPSQPQHF,TGTGCCAGCAGCTTGGGCCCCAGTCAGCCCCAGCATTTT
TRBV6-1,TRBJ1-2,NA,NA,CASSEALAANYGYTF,TGTGCCAGCAGTGAAGCGCTGGCAGCTAACTATGGCTACACCTTC
TRBV5-1,TRBJ2-1,NA,NA,CASSPGGTAYNEQFF,TGCGCCAGCAGCCCGGGCGGGACGGCCTACAATGAGCAGTTCTTC
TRBV6-6,TRBJ1-1,NA,TRBD1,CASTTGELHTEAFF,TGTGCCAGCACCACAGGGGAATTGCACACTGAAGCTTTCTTT
TRBV15,TRBJ2-3,NA,NA,CATSRVQGGRIGTDTQYF,TGTGCCACCAGCAGAGTTCAGGGGGGGCGGATTGGAACAGATACGCAGTATTTT
TRBV28,TRBJ1-5,NA,NA,CASSLWGKGSNQPQHF,TGTGCCAGCAGTTTATGGGGGAAGGGTAGCAATCAGCCCCAGCATTTT
TRBV5-1,TRBJ1-1,NA,NA,CASSWTKVMNTEAFF,TGCGCCAGCAGCTGGACCAAAGTCATGAACACTGAAGCTTTCTTT
TRBV27,TRBJ1-6,NA,NA,CASSQGDSPLHF,TGTGCCAGCAGTCAGGGAGATTCACCCCTCCACTTT